This TCR beta chain was documented in a study of neurological immune-mediated disorders. This clonotype was picked up many times. Antigen unknown. The cDNA was synthesized by 5'RACE incorporating 10-nucleotide random UMIs. From 15-18 subjects, over 170 million TCR-beta sequences were obtained in each sequencing run. TCRdb itself ran the 5' RACE reads through MiXCR, one entry per CDR3 protein. Of some 77,000 distinct CDR3 sequences in the sample, around 13% are singletons; the top ten hold about 4.6%. The time point denotes: longitudinal time-point 1 (baseline). The unsorted libraries were produced from 2 million PBMCs held at -80 C. General study results and limits: Expanded clones shared no CDR3 amino acid sequences across subjects, suggesting private repertoires in all groups.

CDR3 size: 13 residues. The V and J ends lost 1 base and 6 bases respectively, with 7 bases between them. The TCR comes from a female donor with HTLV-1-associated myelopathy (HAM/TSP). The rearrangement uses TRBV12-3 or TRBV12-4 and TRBJ1-5; possible D gene TRBD1, 5 bases. Sequenced material: PBMCs. The CDR3 here is CASSLVGGQPQHF. The CDR3 coding sequence is TGTGCCAGCAGTTTAGTTGGGGGTCAGCCCCAGCATTTT.